This T cell receptor beta chain is from a study of shared clonotypes between healthy human individuals. Using immunoSEQ multiplex PCR, the repertoire was profiled, and TCRdb retains in-frame clones only, with some absent. The data contain approximately 1.9 million clones, around 95% of them singletons. CDR3 length: 14 residues. V gave up 0 bases and J gave up 4 bases, with 9 bases separating them. Looked up from germline, CDR1 is SNHLY and CDR2 is FYNNEI. Comments on this clone: The target antigen is unknown.

Study observations and caveats: Despite large depth, rarefaction showed incomplete sorted-subset sequencing. Larger richness was generally estimated for naive than memory subsets.

Naive CD8 cells lacked CD45RO and underwent positive selection for CCR7, leaving out terminally differentiated effector memory CD45RA+ cells. Every donor was a Caucasian adult from Nashville, Tennessee. This clonotype originated in a man aged 18 to 35 in good health. Some clones in this sample may be carry-over from other donors' samples. This sequence joins TRBV2 and TRBJ1-2; possible D gene TRBD1, 6 bases. Sequenced: naive CD8+ T cells from PBMCs. Written as DNA, the CDR3 is TGTGCCAGCAGTGAAGCGCGGGACATCTATGGCTACACCTTC. Protein: CASSEARDIYGYTF.